This passage covers 31 T cell receptor beta chains from one sample sequenced in a study of blood T cell repertoires in COVID-19. The assay was immunoSEQ multiplex PCR, and TCRdb's table has in-frame clones only and misses some. The sample records around 220,000 clones, 84% being singletons. The sample consisted of PBMCs or T cells enriched from blood (not recorded which). These receptors were obtained from a woman in her thirties or forties who had recovered from COVID-19.

This chain joins TRBV4-3 and TRBJ1-1; D is unresolved. The CDR3 spans 14 residues. Germline CDR1 LGHNA, CDR2 YSLEER. V lost 5 bases and J 0 bases, leaving 10 bases between the germline ends. CDR3 amino acids: CASSLGGLNTEAFF. The CDR3 nucleotides are TGCGCCAGCAGCTTAGGAGGATTGAACACTGAAGCTTTCTTT.

The V and J genes are TRBV19 and TRBJ1-3; 8 bases match TRBD1. The J segment lost 0 bases and the V segment lost 9 bases, leaving 4 bases of the junction unmatched. This CDR3 is built from 14 residues. Germline-derived CDR1 and CDR2 are LNHDA and SQIVND (reference sequence). CDR3 in amino acids: CASRGPISGNTIYF. CDR3 sequence (DNA): TGTGCCAGCAGGGGGCCAATCTCTGGAAACACCATATATTTT. The variable domain in full, completed from reference TRBV19 and TRBJ1-3, reads DGGITQSPKYLFRKEGQNVTLSCEQNLNHDAMYWYRQDPGQGLRLIYYSQIVNDFQKGDIAEGYSVSREKKESFPLTVTSAQKNPTAFYLCASRGPISGNTIYFGEGSWLTVV.

The V call is TRBV6-2 or TRBV6-3, the J call TRBJ2-7, with TRBD1 matching 10 bases. The V and J ends lost 6 bases and 6 bases, in that order; junction bases with no gene match: 5. This CDR3 spans 13 amino acids. Germline V gene sequence: CDR1 MNHEY, CDR2 SVGEGT. This CDR3 reads CASSLGTGAEQYV. The CDR3 DNA reads as TGTGCCAGCAGCCTCGGGACAGGGGCCGAGCAGTACGTC.

The CDR3 bases are TGTGCCAGCAGAACCGGGGTGCTTGGCTACACCTTC. Encoded protein: CASRTGVLGYTF. V usage is TRBV28 and J usage is TRBJ1-2; D not certain. V gave up 6 bases and J gave up 7 bases, with 12 bases separating them. Germline V gene lookup returns CDR1 MDHEN and CDR2 SYDVKM. The CDR3 runs to 12 residues.

This chain connects TRBV20-1 to TRBJ2-1; D gene ambiguous. Germline V gene lookup returns CDR1 DFQATT and CDR2 SNEGSKA (reference sequence). The CDR3 sequence is 11 residues long. Trimming took off 6 bases at V and 8 bases at J, with 11 bases between the two ends. The CDR3 is CSAYLVDEQFF. CDR3 coding DNA: TGCAGTGCCTATCTGGTGGATGAGCAGTTCTTC.

As regards this clone: In the same sample, other DNA sequences code for this CDR3. The rearrangement links TRBV30 to TRBJ2-2; D possibly corresponds to TRBD1 (7 bases). This CDR3 has 16 residues. Trimming removed 4 bases at V and 6 bases at J, with 21 bases between. The germline CDR1 and CDR2 sequences are GTSNPN and SVGIG (reference sequence). Here the CDR3 reads CAWISRRDRDSGELFF. DNA of the CDR3: TGTGCCTGGATCTCCAGGCGGGACAGAGACTCCGGGGAGCTGTTTTTT.

The rearrangement joins TRBV19 to TRBJ1-5; 11 positions agree with TRBD1. CDR1 and CDR2 (germline): LNHDA, SQIVND (reference sequence). The CDR3 runs 20 residues. V lost 5 bases, J lost 0 bases, and 15 bases stayed unmatched. The CDR3 is CASSQPYPGQGVDSNQPQHF. CDR3 sequence (DNA): TGTGCCAGTAGTCAACCCTATCCGGGACAGGGGGTTGATAGCAATCAGCCCCAGCATTTT.

J is TRBJ2-5 and V is TRBV20-1; TRBD1 aligns across 7 bases. The ends lost 8 bases at V and 2 bases at J; junction bases unmatched: 2. From germline, CDR1 is DFQATT and CDR2 SNEGSKA (reference sequence). CDR3 length: 11 residues. The CDR3 reads CSLGQQETQYF. CDR3 nucleotide sequence: TGCAGTTTGGGACAGCAAGAGACCCAGTACTTC.

The chain combines TRBV7-9 with TRBJ2-5; TRBD2 matches 8 bases. Losses at the gene ends were 7 bases for V and 7 bases for J; bases not matched to a gene: 11. Germline lookup yields CDR1 SEHNR and CDR2 FQNEAQ (reference sequence). The CDR3 totals 14 residues. The CDR3 nucleotides read TGTGCCAGCACCCCGGGGGGGACCCGTAGGACCCAGTACTTC. Translating it yields CASTPGGTRRTQYF.

J is TRBJ1-6 and V is TRBV7-9; 10 nucleotides line up with TRBD1. The germline gives CDR1 SEHNR, CDR2 FQNEAQ (reference sequence). The CDR3 runs 16 residues. V trimming: 1 base; J trimming: 7 bases; junction bases outside the gene matches: 4. CDR3 region: CASSLGGQGKNSPLHF. Written as DNA, the CDR3 is TGTGCCAGCAGCTTAGGGGGACAGGGGAAAAATTCACCCCTCCACTTT.

This chain connects TRBV5-1 to TRBJ1-5, with unresolved D. Germline CDR1 and CDR2: SGHRS and YFSETQ. The CDR3 length is 13 residues. With 2 bases removed from V and 5 bases from J, the gap between germline ends came to 8 bases. This CDR3 is CASSFGQDQPQHF. The CDR3 DNA reads as TGCGCCAGCAGCTTTGGTCAGGATCAGCCCCAGCATTTT.

This chain joins TRBV6-2 or TRBV6-3 and TRBJ2-5; 7 bases fit TRBD2. Germline assignment: CDR1 MNHEY and CDR2 SVGEGT. Unmatched junction bases numbered 11, after V lost 6 bases and J lost 13 bases. The CDR3 length is 12 residues. The CDR3, as DNA: TGTGCCAGCAGCAAATCGTGGGAGGGCCGGTACTTC. Encoded protein: CASSKSWEGRYF.

The chain uses TRBV30 and TRBJ2-1; TRBD2 is a possible D gene (7 bases). The CDR3 has 12 amino acids. The V end lost 8 bases, the J end lost 9 bases, and 17 bases lay between the germline ends. The germline V gene encodes CDR1 GTSNPN and CDR2 SVGIG (reference sequence). CDR3 sequence: CARRGGQLEQFF. The DNA for the CDR3 is TGTGCCCGTAGGGGGGGGCAACTTGAGCAGTTCTTC.

This chain links TRBV11-3 with TRBJ1-1; D may be TRBD1 (5 bases). Trimming left V 0 bases short and J 1 base short, with 6 bases between. The CDR3 runs 14 residues. CDR1 is SGHNT, CDR2 YENEEA, per germline. The CDR3 nucleotides read TGTGCCAGCAGCTTAGACACAGGGAACACTGAAGCTTTCTTT. Translation gives CASSLDTGNTEAFF.

The chain is built from TRBV7-2 and TRBJ2-3; 11 nucleotides agree with TRBD2. The CDR3 totals 15 residues. Trimming took 0 bases from V and 6 from J; bases not matched to a gene: 2. Germline CDR1 SGHTA, CDR2 FQGNSA. This CDR3 reads CASSLASSGRDTQYF. The CDR3 nucleotides read TGTGCCAGCAGCTTAGCGTCTAGCGGGAGGGATACGCAGTATTTT.

V usage is TRBV27 and J usage is TRBJ1-1, with D uncertain. Germline CDR1 and CDR2: MNHEY and SMNVEV (reference sequence). This CDR3 has 15 residues. V lost 5 bases to trimming and J lost 0 bases, with 13 bases between them. The DNA of the CDR3 is TGTGCCAGCAGTCCCCCGGGGAACCTGAACACTGAAGCTTTCTTT. Amino acid sequence: CASSPPGNLNTEAFF.

This chain joins TRBV27 and TRBJ1-1, with TRBD1 matching over 8 bases. In germline, CDR1 is MNHEY, CDR2 SMNVEV (reference sequence). The CDR3 covers 14 residues. The V segment lost 4 bases and the J segment 5 bases; nucleotides outside the gene matches: 6. This chain's CDR3 is CASSYDRGGTEAFF. The CDR3 DNA sequence: TGTGCCAGCAGTTATGACAGGGGTGGTACTGAAGCTTTCTTT.

The chain has TRBV28 and TRBJ1-2; tentative D call: TRBD1 (6 bases). This CDR3 has 15 amino acids. Germline assignment: CDR1 MDHEN and CDR2 SYDVKM. Deletions cut 4 bases from V and 2 bases from J, with 14 bases between. The CDR3: CASSYRVEENYGYTF. The CDR3 coding sequence is TGTGCCAGCAGTTACAGGGTGGAGGAAAACTATGGCTACACCTTC.

V gene TRBV6-2 or TRBV6-3 combines with J gene TRBJ2-7, with D hard to call. V was pared by 0 bases and J by 0 bases, with 9 bases between. Germline V gene data show CDR1 as MNHEY and CDR2 as SVGEGT. This CDR3 has 15 residues. CDR3 in DNA: TGTGCCAGCAGTTACTCGATCCACAGCTCCTACGAGCAGTACGTC. Translation gives CASSYSIHSSYEQYV.

The CDR3 DNA follows: TGCAGCGCGAACAGGGGCGGAGAGACCCAGTACTTC. It specifies CSANRGGETQYF. The gene calls are TRBV29-1 and TRBJ2-5; TRBD1 aligns across 7 bases. The V and J ends lost 7 bases and 4 bases, in that order; junction bases with no gene match: 6. The CDR3 runs to 12 residues. Looked up from germline, CDR1 is SQVTM and CDR2 is ANQGSEA. Full variable domain (missing parts from reference TRBV29-1 and TRBJ2-5): SAVISQKPSRDICQRGTSLTIQCQVDSQVTMMFWYRQQPGQSLTLIATANQGSEATYESGFVIDKFPISRPNLTFSTLTVSNMSPEDSSIYLCSANRGGETQYFGPGTRLLVL.

The chain recombines TRBV24-1 with TRBJ2-2, with 11 bases that match TRBD1. The V segment lost 5 bases and the J segment 3 bases; nucleotides outside the gene matches: 10. The CDR3 runs 18 residues. CDR1 KGHDR and CDR2 SFDVKD come from the germline V gene. The CDR3 DNA follows: TGTGCCACCAGTGCCCATCACGGGACAGGGGGTGACACCGGGGAGCTGTTTTTT. Residues: CATSAHHGTGGDTGELFF.

CDR3 amino acids: CASSGLTGQGNEQYV. The CDR3 nucleotides read TGTGCCAGCAGCGGACTGACAGGCCAGGGGAACGAGCAGTACGTC. The J gene is TRBJ2-7, the V gene TRBV21-1; the table calls TRBD1, which could not be checked here. TRBV21-1 is deemed a pseudogene. CDR3 size: 15 residues.

The genes are TRBV18 and TRBJ2-7; 10 nucleotides match TRBD2. The junction had 5 bases not matched to a gene; V was cut back by 3 bases and J by 3 bases. This CDR3 has 15 residues. The germline gives CDR1 KGHSH, CDR2 LQKENI. This CDR3 reads CASSPPLAGVYEQYF. In nucleotides, the CDR3 is TGTGCCAGCTCACCGCCCCTAGCGGGAGTCTACGAGCAGTACTTC.

This chain uses TRBV5-1 with TRBJ2-1; 10 bases align to TRBD2. Per germline, CDR1 SGHRS and CDR2 YFSETQ. With V trimmed by 2 bases and J by 3 bases, 5 bases remained unmatched. The CDR3 runs to 16 residues. CDR3 sequence: CASSFLAGANYNEQFF. In DNA, the CDR3 is TGCGCCAGCAGCTTCCTAGCGGGAGCAAACTACAATGAGCAGTTCTTC.

The chain joins TRBV28 to TRBJ2-7; 7 positions agree with TRBD2. This CDR3 is 13 amino acids long. V lost 4 bases to trimming and J lost 3 bases; unmatched junction nucleotides: 3. Germline CDR1 reads MDHEN; CDR2 reads SYDVKM. The chain's CDR3 is CASSSPSGYEQYV. The CDR3 coding sequence is TGTGCCAGCAGTTCCCCTAGCGGCTACGAGCAGTACGTC.

With regard to this clone: At one of its ends the junction is not consistent with the germline gene, which may arise from a read error. The chain couples TRBV6-5 to TRBJ1-2; D is unclear. Looked up from germline, CDR1 is MNHEY and CDR2 is SVGAGI. CDR3 length equals 13 residues. CDR3 DNA: TGTGCCAGCAGTGACTCGGGCCTCTCGGGCTACACCTTC. It yields the protein CASSDSGLSGYTF.

The rearrangement links TRBV11-2 to TRBJ2-3; possibly TRBD2 for D (6 bases). Germline V gene lookup returns CDR1 SGHAT and CDR2 FQNNGV. This CDR3 is 16 amino acids long. Trimming removed 0 bases at V and 2 bases at J, with 12 bases between. CDR3 sequence reads: CASSLDLGGPTDTQYF. As DNA, the CDR3 is TGTGCCAGCAGCTTAGATCTCGGGGGACCCACAGATACGCAGTATTTT.

The gene calls are TRBV28 and TRBJ2-3; D might be TRBD2 (6 bases). Germline loops: CDR1 MDHEN, CDR2 SYDVKM. Trimming removed 5 bases at V and 4 bases at J, with 19 bases between. The CDR3 covers 16 residues. The CDR3 loop is CASSLKPPTGADTQYF. DNA of the CDR3: TGTGCCAGCAGTCTTAAGCCCCCGACGGGAGCAGATACGCAGTATTTT.

The chain recombines TRBV6-2 or TRBV6-3 with TRBJ2-5; 12 bases are shared with TRBD2. Germline V lookup: CDR1 MNHEY, CDR2 SVGEGT. The CDR3 has 17 amino acids. V trimming: 2 bases; J trimming: 5 bases; junction bases outside the gene matches: 9. Written as DNA, the CDR3 is TGTGCCAGCAGTTACGGGATGACTAGCGGGAGAGGCGAGACCCAGTACTTC. Protein sequence: CASSYGMTSGRGETQYF.

The CDR3 region has the DNA TGTGCCAGCAGCTTAGAAGGGGCAGGAGCCACAGATACGCAGTATTTT. Protein sequence: CASSLEGAGATDTQYF. This chain uses TRBV11-2 with TRBJ2-3, with a possible D match to TRBD1 (5 bases). Germline lookup yields CDR1 SGHAT and CDR2 FQNNGV. V was shortened by 0 bases and J by 2 bases, with 12 bases between the two germline ends. CDR3 length: 16 amino acids.

In its sample, this clone was seen once. The rearrangement uses TRBV7-8 and TRBJ2-1, with 7 bases identical to TRBD2. The V and J ends lost 1 base and 10 bases, in that order; junction bases with no gene match: 13. Germline V gene lookup returns CDR1 SGHVS and CDR2 FQNEAQ. There are 16 residues in the CDR3. Here the CDR3 DNA reads TGTGCCAGCAGCTTAGATCTCGGCGGGAGCTCCAGGGAGCAGTTCTTC. Translated, it gives CASSLDLGGSSREQFF.